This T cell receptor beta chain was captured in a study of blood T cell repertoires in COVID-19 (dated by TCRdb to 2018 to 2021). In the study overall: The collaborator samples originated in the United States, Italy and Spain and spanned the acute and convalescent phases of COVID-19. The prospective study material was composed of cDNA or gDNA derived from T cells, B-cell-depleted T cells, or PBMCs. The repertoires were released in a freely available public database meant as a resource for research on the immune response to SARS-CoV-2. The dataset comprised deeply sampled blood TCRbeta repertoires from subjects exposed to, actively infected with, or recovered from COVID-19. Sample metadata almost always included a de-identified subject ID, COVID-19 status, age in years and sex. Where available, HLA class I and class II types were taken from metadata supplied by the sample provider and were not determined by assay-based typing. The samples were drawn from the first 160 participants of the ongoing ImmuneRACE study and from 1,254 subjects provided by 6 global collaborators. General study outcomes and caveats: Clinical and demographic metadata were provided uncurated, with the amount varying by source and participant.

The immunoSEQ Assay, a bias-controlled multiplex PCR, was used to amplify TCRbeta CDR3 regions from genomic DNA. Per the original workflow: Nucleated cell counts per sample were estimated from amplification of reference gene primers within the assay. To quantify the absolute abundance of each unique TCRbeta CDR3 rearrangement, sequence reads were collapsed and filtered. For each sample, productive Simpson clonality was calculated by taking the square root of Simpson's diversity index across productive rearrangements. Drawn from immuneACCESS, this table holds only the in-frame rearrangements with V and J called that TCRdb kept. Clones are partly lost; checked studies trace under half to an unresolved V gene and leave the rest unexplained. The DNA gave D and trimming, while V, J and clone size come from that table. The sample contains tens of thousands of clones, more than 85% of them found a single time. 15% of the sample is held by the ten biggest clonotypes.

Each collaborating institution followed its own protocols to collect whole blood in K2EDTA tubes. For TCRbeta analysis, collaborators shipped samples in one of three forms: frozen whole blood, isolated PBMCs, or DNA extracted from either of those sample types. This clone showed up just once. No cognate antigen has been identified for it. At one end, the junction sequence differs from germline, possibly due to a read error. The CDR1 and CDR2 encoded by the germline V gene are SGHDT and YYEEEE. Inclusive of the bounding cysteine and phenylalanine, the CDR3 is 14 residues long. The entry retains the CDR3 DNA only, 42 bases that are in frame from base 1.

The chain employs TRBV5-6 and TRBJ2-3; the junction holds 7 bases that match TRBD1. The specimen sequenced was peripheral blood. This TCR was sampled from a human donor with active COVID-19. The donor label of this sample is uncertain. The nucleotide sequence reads TGTGCCAGCAGTTTGGACAGGAACACAGATACGCAGTATTTT. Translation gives CASSLDRNTDTQYF.